A selection of T cell receptor beta chains follows, all from one sample in a study of tumor-infiltrating lymphocytes in primary liver carcinoma. TCRdb re-analysed the multiplex PCR reads in MiXCR, keeping a single row per CDR3 protein. The sample yields fewer than 70,000 distinct CDR3 sequences, around 64% seen once. Material: liver tumor tissue from sampling region 2. These receptors originate from a man between 35 and 55 years old with primary liver carcinoma and hepatitis B virus infection. CDR3s include the opening cysteine and the closing phenylalanine or tryptophan. The order of the fields is D gene, V gene, clone size, J gene, CDR3 protein, CDR3 DNA. The D gene is left open where the match is weak. The size field is filled for only some rows; it gives once, few, many or a size class.

>.|TRBV7-9|.|TRBJ2-1
CASSLPYRGPKTNEQLF
TGTGCCAGCAGCTTACCATATCGAGGGCCTAAAACAAATGAGCAGCTCTTC
>.|TRBV29-1|many|TRBJ2-7
CSALFGAEQYF
TGCAGCGCCCTCTTCGGGGCCGAGCAGTACTTC
>.|TRBV6-2/TRBV6-3|.|TRBJ1-1
CASSYSMAGSAEAFF
TGTGCCAGCAGTTACTCGATGGCAGGGAGTGCTGAAGCTTTCTTT
>.|TRBV28|.|TRBJ2-1
CASSLPSWVPIF
TGTGCAAGCAGTTTACCGTCGTGGGTCCCCATCTTC
>.|TRBV11-2|.|TRBJ1-3
CVSSLFEGAGNIIYF
TGTGTCAGCAGCCTTTTTGAAGGGGCTGGAAACATCATATATTTT
>.|TRBV28|once|TRBJ1-1
CASSSHLDWNTEAFF
TGTGCTAGCAGTTCTCACCTAGACTGGAACACTGAAGCTTTCTTT
>.|TRBV5-1|.|TRBJ2-2
CASSLPANPGELFF
TGCGCCAGCAGCTTACCAGCGAACCCCGGGGAGCTGTTTTTT
>.|TRBV11-2|.|TRBJ2-5
CASSLTTGGSGKTQYF
TGTGCCAGCAGCTTAACAACCGGGGGCTCGGGGAAGACCCAGTACTTC
>.|TRBV29-1|.|TRBJ2-7
CSVNLQDSYEQHF
TGCAGCGTGAACTTACAGGACTCCTACGAGCAGCACTTC
>TRBD2|TRBV5-4|many|TRBJ2-1
CASRQTSGKGEQFF
TGTGCCAGCAGGCAGACTAGCGGGAAAGGGGAGCAGTTCTTC
>TRBD1|TRBV29-1|.|TRBJ2-2
CNVERQGRDGELFF
TGCAACGTTGAGAGACAGGGACGGGACGGGGAGCTGTTTTTT
>.|TRBV6-5|.|TRBJ1-6
CASGTHGDNSPLHF
TGTGCCAGCGGAACTCACGGGGATAATTCACCCCTCCACTTT
>.|TRBV6-2/TRBV6-3|.|TRBJ1-5
CASSLGQGNQSQHF
TGTGCCAGCAGTTTGGGACAAGGCAATCAGTCCCAACATTTT
>.|TRBV5-1|many|TRBJ1-2
CASSFDGAANYGYTF
TGCGCCAGCAGCTTTGATGGAGCAGCTAACTATGGCTACACCTTC
>TRBD2|TRBV7-9|.|TRBJ2-5
CASSSIAGEQETQYF
TGTGCCAGCAGCTCAATAGCGGGAGAGCAAGAGACCCAGTACTTC
>TRBD2|TRBV11-2|.|TRBJ2-1
CASSLELLAEMHEQFF
TGTGCCAGCAGTTTAGAGCTCCTAGCGGAAATGCATGAGCAGTTCTTC
>.|TRBV29-1|.|TRBJ1-3
CSVDGDGNTICF
TGCAGCGTTGATGGTGATGGGAACACCATATGTTTT
>.|TRBV4-2|.|TRBJ1-1
CANSREVENTEAFF
TGTGCCAACAGCCGGGAGGTAGAGAACACTGAAGCTTTCTTT
>.|TRBV4-3|.|TRBJ1-2
CASSQERDGAIYGYTF
TGCGCCAGCAGCCAGGAAAGGGACGGAGCTATTTATGGATACACCTTC
>.|TRBV6-2/TRBV6-3|.|TRBJ2-5
CASSSTRGRLGATQYF
TGTGCCAGCAGTTCAACTAGAGGGAGGTTGGGAGCGACCCAGTACTTC
>TRBD2|TRBV5-1|.|TRBJ2-2
CASKARFIAGELFF
TGCGCCAGCAAAGCGAGATTTATTGCGGGGGAACTGTTTTTT
>TRBD2|TRBV7-8|.|TRBJ2-5
CARSPRLAAQETQYF
TGTGCTAGGAGCCCCCGACTAGCGGCACAAGAGACCCAGTACTTC
>TRBD2|TRBV29-1|many|TRBJ2-5
CSVRTSGSWAETQYF
TGCAGCGTTCGGACTAGCGGGAGTTGGGCAGAGACCCAGTACTTC
>TRBD1|TRBV6-5|.|TRBJ2-3
CASSPDRSNTDTQYF
TGTGCCAGCAGCCCGGACAGGTCTAACACAGATACGCAGTATTTT
>.|TRBV29-1|.|TRBJ2-5
CSCMDSRETQYF
TGCAGCTGTATGGACAGTCGAGAGACCCAGTACTTC
>.|TRBV4-1|.|TRBJ1-5
CASSPIEGSNKPQHF
TGCGCCAGCAGTCCCATAGAGGGGAGCAATAAGCCCCAGCACTTT
>.|TRBV29-1|few|TRBJ2-7
CSVMTSGTGTPYEQYF
TGCAGCGTCATGACATCTGGGACCGGCACTCCCTACGAGCAGTATTTC
>.|TRBV11-1|few|TRBJ2-1
CASSLTGTTYNEQFF
TGTGCCAGCAGCTTAACCGGGACAACCTACAATGAGCAGTTCTTC
>.|TRBV7-9|many|TRBJ2-6
CASSLVVGANVLTF
TGTGCCAGCAGCTTGGTGGTAGGGGCCAACGTCCTGACTTTC
>.|TRBV4-3|many|TRBJ2-4
CASSQDGLANIQYF
TGCGCCAGCAGCCAGGATGGCCTGGCGAACATTCAGTACTTC
>TRBD1|TRBV6-2/TRBV6-3|few|TRBJ1-2
CASNAGTAYGYTF
TGTGCCAGCAACGCCGGGACAGCCTATGGCTACACCTTC
>TRBD1|TRBV6-5|.|TRBJ2-6
CASRNLRQGFSGANVLSF
TGTGCCAGCAGGAATCTTAGACAGGGTTTTTCTGGGGCCAACGTCCTGAGCTTC
>.|TRBV29-1|many|TRBJ1-2
CSVEDGDDYGYTF
TGCAGCGTTGAAGATGGGGACGACTATGGCTACACCTTC
>TRBD2|TRBV6-2/TRBV6-3|.|TRBJ2-5
CASNYPRTSRIQETQYF
TGTGCCAGCAATTACCCTAGGACTAGCAGGATACAAGAGACCCAGTACTTC
>TRBD1|TRBV6-1|.|TRBJ2-2
CVSRGIQGALDIGELLF
TGTGTCAGCAGAGGAATACAGGGGGCTTTGGACATCGGGGAGCTGTTATTT
>.|TRBV4-1|.|TRBJ2-7
CTSSPGRWYGQYF
TGCACCAGCAGCCCCGGCCGTTGGTACGGGCAGTACTTC
>.|TRBV30|.|TRBJ2-2
CAWSVLPEELFF
TGTGCCTGGAGTGTACTTCCCGAGGAGCTGTTTTTT